Below, 29 T cell receptor beta chains from the same sample are listed, as sequenced in a study of cytomegalovirus exposure and HLA in healthy donors. PCR employed 60 Vbeta and 13 Jbeta primers. Repertoires were generated with immunoSEQ multiplex PCR, while TCRdb's copy carries only in-frame clones and drops some. Of about 170,000 clones listed, around 83% are singletons. Material for sequencing was PBMCs. The receptor set was obtained from a man aged 25 to 45 in good health and CMV-seropositive.

V is TRBV11-3 and J is TRBJ1-1; D is unresolved. Trimming removed 5 bases at V and 1 base at J, with 11 bases between. The CDR3 totals 14 residues. In germline, CDR1 is SGHNT, CDR2 YENEEA. The CDR3 DNA sequence: TGTGCCAGCAGCCCGTCAGGCGCGAACACTGAAGCTTTCTTT. Encoded protein: CASSPSGANTEAFF.

The rearrangement joins TRBV29-1 to TRBJ1-3, with D maybe TRBD1 (5 bases). The germline V and J ends were trimmed by 6 bases and 2 bases, with 11 bases remaining between them. The length of the CDR3 is 13 residues. Germline CDR1 reads SQVTM; CDR2 reads ANQGSEA. The CDR3 here is CSVQGGPGNTIYF. The CDR3, as DNA: TGCAGCGTCCAGGGAGGCCCTGGAAACACCATATATTTT. Supplemented by reference TRBV29-1 and TRBJ1-3, the full variable domain reads SAVISQKPSRDICQRGTSLTIQCQVDSQVTMMFWYRQQPGQSLTLIATANQGSEATYESGFVIDKFPISRPNLTFSTLTVSNMSPEDSSIYLCSVQGGPGNTIYFGEGSWLTVV.

This clone came up once. V is TRBV6-1 and J is TRBJ1-1; D gene uncertain. CDR1 and CDR2 (germline): MNHNS, SASEGT. There are 13 residues in the CDR3. With 5 bases removed from V and 4 bases from J, the gap between germline ends came to 11 bases. The CDR3 spells CASSSGEGTEAFF. The CDR3 DNA follows: TGTGCCAGCAGTTCCGGGGAGGGCACTGAAGCTTTCTTT.

Here the CDR3 DNA reads TGTGCCAGCAGCACACTAGCGGGAGAGACCCAGTACTTC. Its protein product is CASSTLAGETQYF. This chain uses TRBV7-3 with TRBJ2-5, with 9 bases fitting TRBD2. The CDR3 totals 13 residues. Germline values: CDR1 SGHTA, CDR2 FQGTGA. The V gene end was trimmed by 5 bases and the J gene end by 4 bases; junction bases not matched to a gene: 2.

About this clone itself: An end of the junction does not agree with germline; a read error may underlie this. V and J are TRBV10-3 and TRBJ1-1; D unresolved. CDR3 length equals 14 residues. Per germline, CDR1 ENHRY and CDR2 SYGVKD. The CDR3 coding sequence is TGTGCCAGCAGTGAATATCTGGGAGGCCGTGAAGCTTTCTTT. Amino acids: CASSEYLGGREAFF.

The chain employs TRBV5-1 and TRBJ2-4; weak D call: TRBD1 (6 bases). The CDR3 consists of 14 residues. Trimming stripped 1 base from V and 4 bases from J, with 9 bases between. Germline values: CDR1 SGHRS, CDR2 YFSETQ. The CDR3 sequence: CASSLTGSKNIQYF. The CDR3, as DNA: TGCGCCAGCAGCTTGACAGGGTCTAAAAACATTCAGTACTTC. The full variable domain, rest sourced from reference TRBV5-1 and TRBJ2-4, is KAGVTQTPRYLIKTRGQQVTLSCSPISGHRSVSWYQQTPGQGLQFLFEYFSETQRNKGNFPGRFSGRQFSNSRSEMNVSTLELGDSALYLCASSLTGSKNIQYFGAGTRLSVL.

The chain carries TRBV7-9 and TRBJ2-3, with 12 bases aligning to TRBD1. Trimming removed 5 bases from V and 1 base from J; junction bases left unmatched: 7. This CDR3 region has 17 residues. Germline V CDR1 and CDR2: SEHNR, FQNEAQ (reference sequence). The CDR3 DNA follows: TGTGCCAGCAGCATGTGGGACAGGGGGCTAGGCACAGATACGCAGTATTTT. Encoded protein: CASSMWDRGLGTDTQYF.

This clone was observed once. The chain joins TRBV11-3 to TRBJ1-2; D gene ambiguous. Germline lookup yields CDR1 SGHNT and CDR2 YENEEA. The V end was cut by 3 bases, the J end by 8 bases, with 10 bases between. The CDR3 totals 12 residues. CDR3 nucleotides: TGTGCCAGCAGCTTTGGGCGGGGAGGCTACACCTTC. Protein: CASSFGRGGYTF.

V and J are TRBV7-9 and TRBJ2-1; 12 positions agree with TRBD1. The length of the CDR3 is 15 residues. Trimming took 5 bases from V and 7 from J; bases not matched to a gene: 6. Germline values: CDR1 SEHNR, CDR2 FQNEAQ (reference sequence). In DNA, the CDR3 is TGTGCCAGCAGCACCCCGGGACAGGGGGCAAATGAGCAGTTCTTC. Protein product: CASSTPGQGANEQFF.

This clone was seen a single time. The chain uses TRBV7-6 and TRBJ2-2; TRBD2 aligns across 12 bases. J lost 2 bases, V lost 3 bases, and 4 bases had no gene match. The germline V gene has CDR1 SGHVS and CDR2 FNYEAQ. The CDR3 consists of 17 residues. CDR3 residues: CASSFPSGRANTGELFF. The CDR3, as DNA: TGTGCCAGCAGCTTTCCTAGCGGGAGGGCCAACACCGGGGAGCTGTTTTTT.

The chain joins TRBV25-1 to TRBJ2-6, with a weak D call TRBD1 (5 bases). Per germline, CDR1 MGHDK and CDR2 SYGVNS. Trimming stripped 8 bases from V and 0 bases from J, with 14 bases between. CDR3 length equals 16 residues. The CDR3 loop is CASEHRSPSGANVLTF. CDR3 DNA: TGTGCCAGCGAACACAGGAGCCCCTCTGGGGCCAACGTCCTGACTTTC. Together with reference TRBV25-1 and TRBJ2-6, the CDR3 gives the full variable domain: EADIYQTPRYLVIGTGKKITLECSQTMGHDKMYWYQQDPGMELHLIHYSYGVNSTEKGDLSSESTVSRIRTEHFPLTLESARPSHTSQYLCASEHRSPSGANVLTFGAGSRLTVL.

This clone was recorded once. The chain carries TRBV28 and TRBJ1-5; 8 positions match TRBD1. J was trimmed by 5 bases and V by 2 bases; bases with no gene match: 8. Per germline, CDR1 MDHEN and CDR2 SYDVKM. The CDR3 loop spans 16 amino acids. The CDR3 DNA reads as TGTGCCAGCAGTTTAAGGGACAGGATTTTGTATCAGCCCCAGCATTTT. Protein sequence: CASSLRDRILYQPQHF.

This clone was recorded once. The chain carries TRBV4-3 and TRBJ2-4, with 12 nucleotides matching TRBD1. This CDR3 has 17 amino acids. The germline gives CDR1 LGHNA, CDR2 YSLEER. The V segment lost 5 bases and the J segment 2 bases; nucleotides outside the gene matches: 7. CDR3 sequence (DNA): TGCGCCAGCAGCAGATTGGGACAGGGGGCCTCCAAAAACATTCAGTACTTC. It encodes CASSRLGQGASKNIQYF.

This chain links TRBV7-2 with TRBJ2-3, with 10 bases matching TRBD2. The trim removed 3 bases at V and 4 bases at J, leaving 7 bases unmatched. CDR1 and CDR2 from the germline V gene are SGHTA and FQGNSA. This CDR3 is built from 16 residues. Written as DNA, the CDR3 is TGTGCCAGCAGCTTGTTTCCTAGCGGGAGTCCAGATACGCAGTATTTT. Translated: CASSLFPSGSPDTQYF.

This clone was picked up a small number of times. The chain uses TRBV5-1 and TRBJ2-6; a weak D match, TRBD2 (5 bases). Germline CDR1 reads SGHRS; CDR2 reads YFSETQ. Trimming stripped 7 bases from V and 4 bases from J, with 12 bases between. The CDR3 is 14 residues long. CDR3 loop: CASQPGSGANVLTF. DNA for the CDR3: TGCGCCAGCCAGCCGGGGTCCGGGGCCAACGTCCTGACTTTC.

This chain joins TRBV2 and TRBJ2-7, with 8 nucleotides matching TRBD2. Per the germline V gene, CDR1 is SNHLY and CDR2 is FYNNEI. Losses at the gene ends were 8 bases for V and 2 bases for J; bases not matched to a gene: 5. The CDR3 has 13 residues. CDR3 in amino acids: CASGSLAAYEQYF. CDR3 DNA sequence: TGTGCCAGCGGGTCACTAGCGGCCTACGAGCAGTACTTC.

The sample holds a few counts of this clone. The CDR3 region is CAVKRGWNTEAFF. CDR3 sequence (DNA): TGTGCCGTCAAAAGGGGCTGGAACACTGAAGCTTTCTTT. J is TRBJ1-1 and V is TRBV19; tentatively, D is TRBD1 (5 bases). V was clipped by 11 bases and J by 1 base, with 14 bases between them. The CDR3 consists of 13 residues. Germline V gives CDR1 LNHDA, CDR2 SQIVND (reference sequence).

The chain joins TRBV7-3 to TRBJ2-2; 8 bases line up with TRBD1. Germline trimming cut 5 bases from V and 4 bases from J; bases unmatched to any gene: 0. The CDR3 has 13 residues. CDR1 and CDR2 (germline): SGHTA, FQGTGA. CDR3 in DNA: TGTGCCAGCAGCACAGGGGGCACCGGGGAGCTGTTTTTT. It is translated as CASSTGGTGELFF.

The V and J genes are TRBV2 and TRBJ2-7; TRBD1 matches 9 bases. This CDR3 region has 14 residues. V lost 4 bases to trimming and J lost 7 bases; unmatched junction nucleotides: 8. Germline CDR1 and CDR2: SNHLY and FYNNEI. The CDR3: CASSGQGVGEEQYF. CDR3 coding DNA: TGTGCCAGCAGTGGACAGGGGGTGGGTGAAGAGCAGTACTTC.

The genes are TRBV2 and TRBJ2-7; 10 positions agree with TRBD2. Germline V gene lookup returns CDR1 SNHLY and CDR2 FYNNEI. The CDR3 is made up of 15 amino acids. The CDR3 region is CAPKPTGTSVSEQYV. Written as DNA, the CDR3 is TGTGCTCCTAAACCCACCGGGACTAGCGTAAGTGAGCAGTACGTC.

V gene TRBV21-1 combines with J gene TRBJ2-7; the DNA was not compared with TRBD1, the D call given in the table. TRBV21-1 is deemed a pseudogene. CDR3 size: 16 residues. The CDR3 loop is CASSTQGGGGTYEQYF. CDR3 nucleotides: TGTGCCAGCAGCACCCAGGGGGGTGGGGGAACCTACGAGCAGTACTTC.

The V gene is TRBV18, the J gene TRBJ2-1; D is undetermined. Trimming pared 0 bases from V and 8 bases from J, leaving 11 bases between. The CDR3 runs to 14 residues. Germline-derived CDR1 and CDR2 are KGHSH and LQKENI. CDR3 bases: TGTGCCAGCTCACCACCCCTCCGAAGCGATGAGCAGTTCTTC. This codes for CASSPPLRSDEQFF.

The gene calls are TRBV15 and TRBJ2-3; D might be TRBD1 (6 bases). With 0 bases removed from V and 0 bases from J, the gap between germline ends came to 13 bases. Germline V gene lookup returns CDR1 LNHNV and CDR2 YYDKDF (reference sequence). This CDR3 contains 17 residues. The CDR3 region is CATSRDRFQGSTDTQYF. CDR3 in DNA: TGTGCCACCAGCAGAGATCGTTTTCAGGGGAGCACAGATACGCAGTATTTT.

The chain has TRBV7-9 and TRBJ2-1, with 7 bases fitting TRBD2. The CDR3 is 16 amino acids. V trimming: 1 base; J trimming: 8 bases; junction bases outside the gene matches: 11. Germline CDR1 and CDR2: SEHNR and FQNEAQ (reference sequence). Written as DNA, the CDR3 is TGTGCCAGCAGCTTAGGGCTAGCGGTCTTCTGGGATGAGCAGTTCTTC. It translates to CASSLGLAVFWDEQFF.

V and J are TRBV6-1 and TRBJ2-7; 10 bases are shared with TRBD2. With V trimmed by 2 bases and J by 3 bases, 4 bases remained unmatched. The CDR3 contains 15 residues. Germline values: CDR1 MNHNS, CDR2 SASEGT. This CDR3 reads CASSEWTSGHYEQYF. In nucleotides, the CDR3 is TGTGCCAGCAGTGAATGGACTAGCGGACACTACGAGCAGTACTTC.

This sequence joins TRBV9 and TRBJ1-2; D not certain. This CDR3 spans 15 amino acids. V lost 1 base to trimming and J lost 2 bases, with 12 bases between them. The V gene's germline CDR1 is SGDLS and CDR2 YYNGEE. CDR3 amino acids: CASSVTGLANYGYTF. The DNA of the CDR3 is TGTGCCAGCAGCGTAACCGGACTGGCGAACTATGGCTACACCTTC.

This clone was recorded only once. This CDR3 reads CASSPTSGSFNEQFF. The CDR3 nucleotides read TGTGCCAGCAGCCCGACTAGCGGGAGTTTCAATGAGCAGTTCTTC. The rearrangement joins TRBV11-2 to TRBJ2-1; 12 nucleotides match TRBD2. Germline V lookup: CDR1 SGHAT, CDR2 FQNNGV. V lost 5 bases to trimming and J lost 6 bases; unmatched junction nucleotides: 5. This CDR3 is 15 amino acids long.

CDR3 amino acids: CASSTPQTGVAGNTIYF. The CDR3 DNA reads as TGTGCCAGCAGCACCCCTCAAACAGGGGTAGCTGGAAACACCATATATTTT. V gene TRBV5-4 combines with J gene TRBJ1-3; 7 nucleotides line up with TRBD1. Germline lookup yields CDR1 SGHNT and CDR2 YYREEE (reference sequence). Germline trimming cut 4 bases from V and 2 bases from J; bases unmatched to any gene: 12. This CDR3 region has 17 residues.

This chain connects TRBV7-2 to TRBJ2-3, with a tentative D call TRBD2 (6 bases). This CDR3 region has 14 residues. Trimming removed 2 bases from V and 6 bases from J, with 12 bases in between. Per germline, CDR1 SGHTA and CDR2 FQGNSA. The chain's CDR3 is CASSLSGAVDTQYF. CDR3 sequence (DNA): TGTGCCAGCAGCTTATCGGGAGCAGTTGATACGCAGTATTTT.